The source of this T cell receptor beta chain is a study of cytomegalovirus exposure and HLA in healthy donors (dated by TCRdb to 2016 to 2017). Background on the whole study: According to an earlier analysis of 550 to 750 of the donors, about 179 million T cells yielded roughly 110 million unique TCR beta sequences and about 300 Gb of sequence data. Of the roughly 400 genotyped donors, 81% were placed in the genetic ancestry cluster associated with self-reported Caucasian donors. The T cell repertoires of 666 subjects were profiled by immunosequencing and related to cytomegalovirus serostatus. HLA typing included class I and class II loci at four-digit resolution. Four to six DR-DQ haplotypes were handled as single units for association and clustering, since linkage in the cohort was strong. An early release that covered roughly 600 HLA-typed donors contained approximately 300 gigabases of sequencing data and some 87 million unique TCR sequences. Among about 390 genotyped donors of the cohort, an average of approximately 240,000 unique TCR beta nucleotide sequences were sequenced per donor, roughly 18% of them non-productive. The study aimed to test whether signatures of past pathogen exposure could be identified by cataloging public T cell receptors. A later analysis re-examined previously published TCR beta repertoires from more than 550 donors and added high-resolution HLA genotyping to investigate patterns of TCR occurrence. Donor age, sex, ethnicity and CMV serostatus were compiled together with the repertoire data. Typing coverage differed by locus: A, B, C, DRB1 and DQB1 were typed in roughly 620-640 donors, DQA1 in roughly 500, DPA1 in nearly 610, and DPB1 in roughly 450. To predict cytomegalovirus infection status, the study brought together high-throughput TCR immunosequencing, statistical association of individual TCRs with disease status, and machine learning. A later genetic analysis used genome-wide SNP genotypes for about 55% of the 666 donors, treating that subset as a discovery cohort. A separate validation cohort of roughly 130 different subjects was used in addition to the roughly 720-subject first cohort. Every discovery cohort repertoire had been produced on one sequencing platform. An earlier analysis of around 640 of the donors used high-throughput TCR beta sequencing to judge whether each TCR beta V gene segment behaved as functional or pseudogenic. The later analysis used no new phenotypic data to find candidate immune exposures, relying instead on TCR beta sequences and their occurrence across donors.

The library relied on the immunoSEQ multiplex PCR assay. For the multiplex PCR, a mixture combining 60 forward primers for TCR Vbeta segments and 13 reverse primers for TCR Jbeta segments was used. A multiplex PCR assay on genomic DNA amplified the CDR3 region of rearranged TCR beta genes. The Illumina HiSeq System was used to sequence the amplified TCR beta libraries as 87-base-pair reads. Concerning the study's data processing: Across the roughly 700 repertoires, a later analysis counted 60 million to 90 million unique TCR beta chains, some 11 million of which were shared by at least two donors. A nearest-neighbor algorithm error-corrected the raw reads and collapsed the reads into unique sequences, merging closely related sequences to remove PCR and sequencing errors. To assign V, D and J gene segments, CDR3 sequences were aligned to IMGT reference sequences. For a sequence to be retained, a match of at least six nucleotides to both a V gene segment and a J gene segment was required. A rearrangement counted as productive if the CDR3 had no stop codons and remained in frame with V and J, and every other rearrangement counted as non-productive. Following IMGT convention, CDR3 was defined as the stretch from the second conserved V-encoded cysteine to the conserved J-encoded phenylalanine. In an earlier analysis of around 570 of the donors, sequences lacking an unambiguous match to a single V gene segment were excluded. In an earlier analysis of several hundred of the donors, V segments were called functional above 56.7% productive rearrangements and were called segregating when the between-donor standard deviation exceeded 5%. A statistical classification framework was built to diagnose cytomegalovirus status from the catalog of TCR beta chain sequences. A later analysis assigned V and J genes by comparing TCR nucleotide sequences with IMGT/GENE-DB human TR gene sequences. A later analysis assigned CDR3 sequences and most-parsimonious VDJ recombination scenarios with the TCRdist pipeline. In a later analysis, each TCR beta chain was defined by its CDR3 amino acid sequence together with its V-gene family, and reads lacking a unique V-gene family were excluded. A later analysis removed several hundred highly shared, low-generation-probability nucleotide sequences to deal with suspected cross-contamination and a sequencing artifact. A later analysis calculated a clonal expansion index for each public chain from normalized within-repertoire ranks of inferred template counts. In a later analysis, generation probabilities were computed with a VDJ recombination model fitted to out-of-frame rearrangements, and the resulting probabilities were checked against IGoR. In a later analysis, TCR-TCR, TCR-HLA and TCR-CMV co-occurrence was scored with hypergeometric tests, and a repertoire-size bias correction was applied to TCR pairs. A later analysis estimated false discovery rates by permuting HLA or CMV assignments 20 times. In a later analysis, co-occurring TCRs were grouped with DBSCAN, and TCRdist sequence similarity was added when clustering was performed within HLA-allele-positive subsets. Repertoires with fewer than 30,000 or more than 120,000 public chains were left out of co-occurrence clustering, as were a few repertoires with anomalous nucleotide sharing. Held by TCRdb, this immuneACCESS table contains in-frame sequences only and omits some clones. Under half of the omission traces to an unresolved V gene where checked; the cause of the rest is unknown. V, J and clone size were drawn from that table, and D and trimming were deduced from the DNA. The sample contains over 150,000 clones, about four fifths of them found a single time. 0.38% of the sample is in the top ten clones.

The cohort consisted of 600 or so healthy bone marrow donors. At the time of sampling, every cohort member was nominally healthy, though immune exposures that went unrecorded were likely present. The donor tested CMV seronegative, placing the donor among the roughly 340 seronegative members of the cohort. A peripheral blood sample was provided by each donor, and peripheral blood mononuclear cells were used for TCR beta sequencing. The Qiagen DNeasy Blood Extraction Kit was used to extract genomic DNA from the blood cell samples. The investigation overall reported the following: HLA typing was unavailable for some donors at each locus, so association tests used only the typed subset. A further reported finding was that TCR beta sequences accurately predicted the HLA-A and HLA-B alleles for most subjects in the first cohort. It was suggested by the authors that the approach could potentially be generalized to other disease states and immunological phenotypes. Most CMV-associated TCR beta chains appeared to be HLA-restricted in a later analysis, and the HLA associations seemed to be driven largely by CMV exposure. A cluster of highly shared sequence variants was judged likely to be a technical artifact of the sequencing pipeline. A later analysis reported that several top co-occurrence clusters appeared linked to parvovirus B19, influenza, CMV and Epstein-Barr virus. Roughly 15 rarely observed V segments, including chromosome 9 orphons, were excluded from the earlier analysis of approximately 600 of the donors because counts were too low. While some public TCRs were present in many individuals, most TCR sequences turned up only very rarely across donors. Cytomegalovirus status was reported to be diagnosed by the classifier with high specificity and sensitivity in both the original and validation cohorts. Presence/absence analyses assumed roughly uniform sequencing depth across donors, an assumption that may not hold. In a later analysis, some 18,000 TCR beta sequences were associated with specific HLA alleles at a false discovery rate of 0.05. In an earlier analysis of around 600 of the donors, most TCR beta V segments were observed in productive rearrangements about 87% or about 30% of the time, broadly matching IMGT annotations. Strong co-occurrence of HLA alleles, especially DR and DQ, made assigning TCR associations to individual alleles difficult. Compared with the 666-donor mean, donors in an Asian-associated ancestry cluster had fewer N-insertions in productive TCRs, according to a later genetic analysis. In a later genetic analysis, a missense DCLRE1C variant was associated with V-gene and J-gene trimming of TCR beta chains, and the association was replicated in an independent cohort. Linkage disequilibrium might explain the correlated functional status among segregating V segments, but an unknown experimental factor could not be ruled out. Some IMGT-functional V segments, including TRBV6-2 and TRBV6-3, could not be told apart with the 87-base-pair reads, so those segments were excluded. CMV serostatus was the only immune exposure information available for the cohort. A total of 150 or so TCR beta chains were listed by the study as associated with cytomegalovirus. A later analysis found that TCR association rates varied across HLA loci, with DRB1 alleles showing the most associated TCRs and HLA-C alleles the fewest. This cohort had only TCR beta chains sequenced, and the lack of alpha or paired-chain data limited which features could be detected. A few of the identified cytomegalovirus-associated TCR beta chains were confirmed in vitro to be specific for cytomegalovirus antigens. In a later analysis, HLA-associated TCR beta chains showed more clonal expansion and lower generation probabilities than non-associated chains that were equally common.

The germline V gene supplies CDR1 MGHDK and CDR2 SYGVNS. V is cut by 2 bases and J by 5 bases, and the space between the germline ends is 10 bases. Counted from cysteine to phenylalanine, this CDR3 has 14 amino acids. This entry keeps only the CDR3 DNA: 42 bases, framed from base 1. In regard to this clone: Its binding antigen is unknown. The sample holds no much larger clone one base away, and base qualities are not on file.

The sample comprised PBMCs. The chain was built from TRBV25-1 and TRBJ1-5, with TRBD1 as a weak D call on 6 bases. The clonotype comes from a boy aged 2 to 10 in good health and CMV-seronegative. The nucleotide sequence is given as TGTGCCAGCAGTGAACCCGGACAGTATCAGCCCCAGCATTTT. Its translation is CASSEPGQYQPQHF. Full variable domain (CDR3 extended with the reference TRBV25-1 and TRBJ1-5 proteins): EADIYQTPRYLVIGTGKKITLECSQTMGHDKMYWYQQDPGMELHLIHYSYGVNSTEKGDLSSESTVSRIRTEHFPLTLESARPSHTSQYLCASSEPGQYQPQHFGDGTRLSIL.